This entry lists 9 T cell receptor beta chains sequenced from one sample in a study of cytomegalovirus exposure and HLA in healthy donors. 60 Vbeta and 13 Jbeta primers were used in PCR. Some clones are missing from TCRdb's copy, which holds only in-frame ones; the method was immunoSEQ multiplex PCR. This sample has roughly 180,000 clones, with 77% found just once. The specimen sequenced was PBMCs. These receptors originate from a woman aged 60-75 years in good health and CMV-seropositive.

This chain uses TRBV5-1 with TRBJ1-1; 7 bases agree with TRBD1. Per germline, CDR1 SGHRS and CDR2 YFSETQ. The J segment lost 5 bases and the V segment lost 0 bases, leaving 10 bases of the junction unmatched. The CDR3 totals 16 residues. The CDR3 protein is CASSLAAGRGFTEAFF. The CDR3 coding sequence is TGCGCCAGCAGCTTGGCGGCGGGCAGGGGGTTTACTGAAGCTTTCTTT.

Here the CDR3 reads CASSLGEGGAGGFF. The CDR3 DNA sequence: TGTGCCAGCAGCTTAGGGGAGGGCGGGGCCGGTGGGTTCTTC. V gene TRBV5-4 combines with J gene TRBJ2-1; TRBD2 matches 7 bases. Germline CDR1 is SGHNT and CDR2 is YYREEE (reference sequence). The CDR3 sequence is 14 residues long. V dropped 2 bases and J dropped 15; count of bases not matched to a gene: 14.

The chain links TRBV7-3 to TRBJ2-7, with 9 bases identical to TRBD1. CDR1 and CDR2 from the germline V gene are SGHTA and FQGTGA. This CDR3 spans 14 amino acids. The junction had 8 bases not matched to a gene; V was cut back by 4 bases and J by 7 bases. The CDR3 here is CASSSGQGPGEQYF. The CDR3 DNA follows: TGTGCCAGCAGCTCGGGACAGGGCCCGGGGGAGCAGTACTTC. Complete variable domain (other parts from reference TRBV7-3 and TRBJ2-7): GAGVSQTPSNKVTEKGKYVELRCDPISGHTALYWYRQSLGQGPEFLIYFQGTGAADDSGLPNDRFFAVRPEGSVSTLKIQRTERGDSAVYLCASSSGQGPGEQYFGPGTRLTVT.

The gene calls are TRBV30 and TRBJ2-1; D not certain. CDR3 length: 11 residues. Trimming shortened V by 5 bases and J by 6 bases, and 8 bases separated the two germline ends. Germline-derived CDR1 and CDR2 are GTSNPN and SVGIG (reference sequence). The CDR3, as DNA: TGTGCCTGGGCATACACCAATGAGCAGTTCTTC. Translated: CAWAYTNEQFF.

V gene TRBV28 combines with J gene TRBJ2-7, with 7 bases identical to TRBD2. The junction had 16 bases not matched to a gene; V was cut back by 5 bases and J by 9 bases. In germline, CDR1 is MDHEN, CDR2 SYDVKM. The CDR3 runs 15 residues. The chain's CDR3 is CASSTGGLPSTPQYF. The CDR3 bases are TGTGCCAGCAGTACTGGGGGACTACCCAGCACACCGCAGTACTTC.

V gene TRBV7-9 combines with J gene TRBJ2-1; D gene uncertain. Trimming stripped 2 bases from V and 7 bases from J, with 6 bases between. CDR3 length: 12 residues. Germline loops: CDR1 SEHNR, CDR2 FQNEAQ (reference sequence). The CDR3: CASSLTVNEQFF. DNA of the CDR3: TGTGCCAGCAGCTTAACGGTTAATGAGCAGTTCTTC.

The chain has TRBV23-1 and TRBJ2-1; D might be TRBD1 (6 bases). TRBV23-1 is assigned to the ORF class and has an uncertain function. V lost 3 bases and J 2 bases, leaving 17 bases between the germline ends. CDR3 length: 17 amino acids. The CDR3 DNA follows: TGCGCCAGCAGTCATTGTGAGGGGACACCCACCTACAATGAGCAGTTCTTC. Translating it yields CASSHCEGTPTYNEQFF.

This rearrangement joins TRBV30 to TRBJ2-5, with D uncertain. Trimming shortened V by 1 base and J by 7 bases, and 4 bases separated the two germline ends. Germline assignment: CDR1 GTSNPN and CDR2 SVGIG (reference sequence). This CDR3 has 10 amino acids. CDR3 nucleotides: TGTGCCTGGAGTGGGAGGACCCAGTACTTC. Residues: CAWSGRTQYF.

CDR3 protein: CASRPTKNTGELFF. The CDR3 region has the DNA TGCGCCAGCCGACCGACTAAGAACACCGGGGAGCTGTTTTTT. J is TRBJ2-2 and V is TRBV4-3; D may be TRBD2 (5 bases). This CDR3 has 14 amino acids. V was cut by 8 bases and J by 1 base, with 11 bases left in between. CDR1 LGHNA and CDR2 YSLEER come from the germline V gene.